This paragraph covers one T cell receptor (beta chain) sequence. The count of this clone is one. Its cognate antigen has yet to be identified. No base quality information exists; no much larger clone differs at one position. V is pared back by 3 bases and J by 0 bases, with 15 bases lying between the germline termini. From the germline V gene (reference sequence), CDR1 is SEHNR and CDR2 is FQNEAQ. The CDR3 holds 16 amino acids from the cysteine to the phenylalanine. The DNA shown is the 48-base CDR3, in frame from base 1. These data originate in a study of blood T cell repertoires in COVID-19 (dated by TCRdb to the early 2020s). Background for the entire study: Samples covering the acute and convalescent phases of COVID-19 were provided by collaborators in the United States, Italy and Spain. The prospective study material was composed of cDNA or gDNA derived from T cells, B-cell-depleted T cells, or PBMCs. The dataset comprised deeply sampled blood TCRbeta repertoires from subjects exposed to, actively infected with, or recovered from COVID-19. The repertoires were released in a freely available public database intended as a resource for research on the immune response to SARS-CoV-2. Nearly every sample came with metadata listing a de-identified subject ID, COVID-19 status, age in years and sex. Samples were obtained from the ongoing ImmuneRACE study (first 160 participants) and from approximately 1,200 subjects provided by 6 global collaborators. Where available, HLA class I and class II types were obtained from metadata supplied by the sample provider rather than from assay-based typing.

The immunoSEQ Assay, a bias-controlled multiplex PCR, was used to amplify TCRbeta CDR3 regions from genomic DNA. For the original study's pipeline: Within the assay, amplification of reference gene primers was used to estimate how many nucleated cells each sample contained. To quantify the absolute abundance of each unique TCRbeta CDR3 rearrangement, sequence reads were collapsed and filtered. For each sample, productive Simpson clonality was calculated as the square root of Simpson's diversity index across productive rearrangements. TCRdb carries this immuneACCESS record with in-frame sequences only. Its versions omit some clonotypes, under half of them owing to an unresolved V gene in the studies checked, with the rest unexplained. The V and J calls and clone size are taken from that table; D and trimming were inferred from the DNA. Here the sample has 21,000 or so clones; more than 80% occur a single time. The top ten clonotypes cover 15% to 20% of the sample.

Results and caveats for the whole study, not just this receptor: How much clinical and demographic metadata was included differed by source and by participant, and the metadata was provided uncurated.

Collaborating institutions collected whole blood in K2EDTA tubes following their own protocols. Collaborator samples were shipped for TCRbeta analysis as frozen whole blood, isolated PBMCs, or DNA extracted from either sample type. The V gene is TRBV7-9 and the J gene is TRBJ2-7, with no reliable assignment of the D segment. Sequenced sample: peripheral blood. This TCR was sampled from a human donor in a cohort sampled during active COVID-19. The DNA sequence follows: TGTGCCAGCAGCTTGACCCGTATTGAGGACTCCTACGAGCAGTACTTC. This codes for CASSLTRIEDSYEQYF.